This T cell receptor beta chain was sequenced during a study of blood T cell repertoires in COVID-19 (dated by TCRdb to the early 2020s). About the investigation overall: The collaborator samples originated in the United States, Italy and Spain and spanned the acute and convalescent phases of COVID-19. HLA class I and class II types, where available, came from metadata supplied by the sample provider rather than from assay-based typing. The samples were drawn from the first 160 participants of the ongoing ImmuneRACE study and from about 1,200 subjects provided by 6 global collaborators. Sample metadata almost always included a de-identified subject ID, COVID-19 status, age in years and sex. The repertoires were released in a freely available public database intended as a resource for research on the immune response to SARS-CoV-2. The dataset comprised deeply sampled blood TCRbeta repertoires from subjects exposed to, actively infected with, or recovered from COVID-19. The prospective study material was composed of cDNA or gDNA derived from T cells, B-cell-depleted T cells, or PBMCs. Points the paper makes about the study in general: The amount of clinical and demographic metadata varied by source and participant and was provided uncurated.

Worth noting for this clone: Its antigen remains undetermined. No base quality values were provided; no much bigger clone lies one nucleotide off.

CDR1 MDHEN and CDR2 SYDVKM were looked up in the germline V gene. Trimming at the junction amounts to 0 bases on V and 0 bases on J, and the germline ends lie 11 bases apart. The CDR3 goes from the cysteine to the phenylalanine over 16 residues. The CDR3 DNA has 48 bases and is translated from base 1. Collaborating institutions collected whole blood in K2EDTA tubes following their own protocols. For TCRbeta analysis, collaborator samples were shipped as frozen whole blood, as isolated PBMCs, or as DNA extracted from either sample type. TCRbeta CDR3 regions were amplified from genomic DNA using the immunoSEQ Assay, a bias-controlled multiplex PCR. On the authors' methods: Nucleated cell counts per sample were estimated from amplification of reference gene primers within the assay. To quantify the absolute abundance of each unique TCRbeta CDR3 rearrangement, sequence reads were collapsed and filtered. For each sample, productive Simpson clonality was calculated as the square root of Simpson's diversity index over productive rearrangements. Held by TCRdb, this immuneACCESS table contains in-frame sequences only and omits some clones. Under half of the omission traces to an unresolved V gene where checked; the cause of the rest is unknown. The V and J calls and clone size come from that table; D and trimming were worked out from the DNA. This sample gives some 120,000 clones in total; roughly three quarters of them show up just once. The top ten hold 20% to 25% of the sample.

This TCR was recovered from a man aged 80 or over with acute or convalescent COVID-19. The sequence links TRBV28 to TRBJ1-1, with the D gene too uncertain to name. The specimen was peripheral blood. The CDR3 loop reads CASSLWAGSMNTEAFF. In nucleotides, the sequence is TGTGCCAGCAGTTTATGGGCGGGAAGCATGAACACTGAAGCTTTCTTT.